This T cell receptor (beta chain) was sequenced for a study of cytomegalovirus exposure and HLA in healthy donors. Broader study findings: The authors listed around 150 TCR beta chains as cytomegalovirus-associated.

The V and J ends lost 0 bases and 6 bases, in that order; junction bases with no gene match: 9. CDR1 and CDR2 from the germline V gene are SGHNT and YYREEE (reference sequence). This CDR3 is built from 16 residues. The PCR employed 60 Vbeta primers together with 13 Jbeta primers. Sequencing was performed with immunoSEQ multiplex PCR; in TCRdb, only in-frame clones are kept and a portion is missing. The table lists around 210,000 clones, about 85% of them singletons. This clone was counted once. The antigen remains unidentified. The V and J genes are TRBV5-4 and TRBJ2-1, with 7 bases matching TRBD2. The clonotype was recovered from a male donor in good health and CMV-seropositive. Input material: PBMCs. The DNA of the CDR3 is TGTGCCAGCAGCTTGGCCCCGGGACTAATGGGCAATGAGCAGTTCTTC. It translates to CASSLAPGLMGNEQFF.